One T cell receptor (beta chain) is described in this entry. The target antigen is unknown. This sample is part of a study of cytomegalovirus exposure and HLA in healthy donors. PCR involved 60 Vbeta and 13 Jbeta primers. Sequencing was performed with immunoSEQ multiplex PCR; in TCRdb, only in-frame clones are kept and a portion is missing. This sample carries about 70,000 clones, 68% of them seen once, and the ten largest clones take about 10%. The study's findings and limits: Across donors, most TCRs were seen rarely, yet some public ones were widespread.

The CDR3 extends over 14 amino acids. The V end lost 10 bases, the J end lost 5 bases, and 18 bases lay between the germline ends. Per germline, CDR1 SGDLS and CDR2 YYNGEE. The chain combines TRBV9 with TRBJ2-2; a possible D gene is TRBD1 (6 bases). The origin of this receptor is a woman aged 25 to 45 in good health and CMV-seronegative. The sequencing sample was made of PBMCs. CDR3 region: CASQGSSNTGELFF. The CDR3 nucleotides are TGTGCCTCCCAGGGGTCTTCTAATACCGGGGAGCTGTTTTTT.